The clone carrying this T cell receptor beta chain appeared a single time. Its antigen is not identified. This sample stems from a study of cytomegalovirus exposure and HLA in healthy donors. Whole-study context: Earlier sequencing of some 170 million T cells yielded around 120 million unique TCR beta sequences.

Study-wide results and caveats: CMV serostatus was the only immune exposure information that was available.

PCR amplification relied on 60 Vbeta primers (plus 13 Jbeta primers). The table came from immunoSEQ multiplex PCR; TCRdb's copy has only in-frame clones and leaves some out. The data hold about 110,000 clones, with almost 75% observed a single time. The V and J ends lost 4 bases and 1 base respectively, with 8 bases between them. Germline values: CDR1 SNHLY, CDR2 FYNNEI. The CDR3 extends over 14 amino acids. The rearrangement joins TRBV2 to TRBJ1-5, with D possibly matching TRBD1 (6 bases). Sequenced: PBMCs. The receptor was isolated from a middle-aged man in good health and CMV-seronegative. Here the CDR3 reads CASSVGQSNQPQHF. The CDR3 nucleotides read TGTGCCAGCAGTGTCGGACAGAGCAATCAGCCCCAGCATTTT. The full variable domain, in which reference TRBV2 and TRBJ1-5 provide the parts outside the CDR3, is EPEVTQTPSHQVTQMGQEVILRCVPISNHLYFYWYRQILGQKVEFLVSFYNNEISEKSEIFDDQFSVERPDGSNFTLKIRSTKLEDSAMYFCASSVGQSNQPQHFGDGTRLSIL.